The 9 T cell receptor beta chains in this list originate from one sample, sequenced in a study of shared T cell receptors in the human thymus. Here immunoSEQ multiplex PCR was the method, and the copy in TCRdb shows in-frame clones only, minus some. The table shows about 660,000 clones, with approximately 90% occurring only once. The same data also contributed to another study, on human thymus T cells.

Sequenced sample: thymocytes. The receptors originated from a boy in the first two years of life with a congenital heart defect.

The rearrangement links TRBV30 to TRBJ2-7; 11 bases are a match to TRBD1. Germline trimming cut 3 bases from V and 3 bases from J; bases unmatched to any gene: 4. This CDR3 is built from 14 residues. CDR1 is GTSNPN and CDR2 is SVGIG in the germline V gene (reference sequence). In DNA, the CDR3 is TGTGCCTGGAGGGGGACAGGGGGAATCTACGAGCAGTACTTC. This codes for CAWRGTGGIYEQYF. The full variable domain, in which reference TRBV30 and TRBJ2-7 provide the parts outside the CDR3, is SQTIHQWPATLVQPVGSPLSLECTVEGTSNPNLYWYRQAAGRGLQLLFYSVGIGQISSEVPQNLSASRPQDRQFILSSKKLLLSDSGFYLCAWRGTGGIYEQYFGPGTRLTVT.

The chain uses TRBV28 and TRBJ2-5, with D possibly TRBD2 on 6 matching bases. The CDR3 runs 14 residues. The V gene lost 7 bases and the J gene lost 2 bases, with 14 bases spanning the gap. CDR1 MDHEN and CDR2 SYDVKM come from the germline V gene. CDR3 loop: CASTQRGGQETQYF. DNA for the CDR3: TGTGCCAGCACCCAGCGTGGGGGGCAAGAGACCCAGTACTTC.

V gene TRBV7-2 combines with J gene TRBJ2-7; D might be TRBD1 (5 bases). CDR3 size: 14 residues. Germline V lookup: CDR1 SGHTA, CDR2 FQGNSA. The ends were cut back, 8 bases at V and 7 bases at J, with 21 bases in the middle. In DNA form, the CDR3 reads TGTGCCAGCTCTCAAGGGGTTATGGGCGGAGAGCAGTACTTC. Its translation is CASSQGVMGGEQYF.

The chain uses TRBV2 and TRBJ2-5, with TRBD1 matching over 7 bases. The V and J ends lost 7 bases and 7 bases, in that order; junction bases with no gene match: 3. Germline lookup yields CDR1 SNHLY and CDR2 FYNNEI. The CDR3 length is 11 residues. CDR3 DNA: TGTGCCAGCACGCCAGGGGGGACCCAGTACTTC. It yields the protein CASTPGGTQYF.

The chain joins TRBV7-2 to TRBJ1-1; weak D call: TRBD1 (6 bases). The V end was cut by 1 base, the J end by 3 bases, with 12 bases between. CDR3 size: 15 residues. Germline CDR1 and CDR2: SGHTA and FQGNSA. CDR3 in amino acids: CASSLGKGGDTEAFF. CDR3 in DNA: TGTGCCAGCAGCTTAGGTAAAGGGGGAGACACTGAAGCTTTCTTT.

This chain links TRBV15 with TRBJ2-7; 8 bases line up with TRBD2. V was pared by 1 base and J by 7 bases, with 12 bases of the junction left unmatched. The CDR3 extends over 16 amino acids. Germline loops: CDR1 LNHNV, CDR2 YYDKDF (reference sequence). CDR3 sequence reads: CATSRGFTGGPKEQYF. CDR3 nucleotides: TGTGCCACCAGCAGAGGGTTTACGGGAGGGCCGAAGGAGCAGTACTTC.

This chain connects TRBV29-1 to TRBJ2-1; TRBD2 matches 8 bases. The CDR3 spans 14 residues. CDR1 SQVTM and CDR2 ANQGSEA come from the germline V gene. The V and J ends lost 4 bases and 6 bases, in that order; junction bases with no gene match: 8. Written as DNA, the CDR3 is TGCAGCGTTGGCGAGCGGGGGACCCCCAATGAGCAGTTCTTC. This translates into CSVGERGTPNEQFF.

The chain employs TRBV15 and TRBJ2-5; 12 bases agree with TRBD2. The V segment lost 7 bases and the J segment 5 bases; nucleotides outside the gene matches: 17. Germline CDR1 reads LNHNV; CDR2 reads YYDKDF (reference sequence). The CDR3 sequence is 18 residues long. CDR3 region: CATNSLAGGPGSKETQYF. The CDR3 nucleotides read TGTGCCACCAATTCCCTAGCGGGAGGGCCGGGGAGCAAGGAGACCCAGTACTTC.

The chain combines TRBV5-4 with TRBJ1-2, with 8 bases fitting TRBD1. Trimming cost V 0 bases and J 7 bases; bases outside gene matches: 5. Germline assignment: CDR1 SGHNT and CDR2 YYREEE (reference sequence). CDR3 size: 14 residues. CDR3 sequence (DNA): TGTGCCAGCAGCTTGGAACCGGGACAGGCTGGCTACACCTTC. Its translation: CASSLEPGQAGYTF.